These 8 T cell receptor beta chains share one sample of origin, sequenced in a study of cytotoxic CD8 clonotypes in ibrutinib-treated CLL. Only in-frame clones appear in the TCRdb table, and some are missing; sequencing was by immunoSEQ multiplex PCR. The top ten hold 20% to 30% of the sample, which has 15,000 to 20,000 clones, approximately 61% seen once. The sample here was PBMCs, taken after 12 months of ibrutinib treatment. The source of these receptors is a human donor with chronic lymphocytic leukemia.

V is TRBV29-1 and J is TRBJ2-1; 14 bases are shared with TRBD2. Germline CDR1 is SQVTM and CDR2 is ANQGSEA. V shed 0 bases and J 3 bases; nucleotides not matched to a gene: 7. This CDR3 region has 18 residues. CDR3 amino acids: CSVEDSGGLAGGYNEQFF. The CDR3 DNA follows: TGCAGCGTTGAAGACAGTGGAGGACTAGCGGGAGGCTACAATGAGCAGTTCTTC.

This clone was picked up a small number of times. The chain is built from TRBV5-1 and TRBJ1-5; weak D call: TRBD1 (5 bases). The germline gives CDR1 SGHRS, CDR2 YFSETQ. The CDR3 sequence is 15 residues long. Trimming removed 3 bases at V and 4 bases at J, with 14 bases between. The CDR3 region is CASSSGLSGNQPQHF. The DNA for the CDR3 is TGCGCCAGCAGCTCGGGACTGAGCGGGAATCAGCCCCAGCATTTT.

The CDR3 sequence: CASTRDLNTGELFF. In nucleotides, the CDR3 is TGTGCCAGCACGCGGGACCTAAACACCGGGGAGCTGTTTTTT. This chain links TRBV27 with TRBJ2-2, with D perhaps TRBD2 (6 bases). CDR1 is MNHEY, CDR2 SMNVEV, per germline (reference sequence). The CDR3 contains 14 residues. V lost 7 bases, J lost 2 bases, and 11 bases lay in between.

This chain connects TRBV7-6 to TRBJ2-7, with a weak D call TRBD1 (7 bases). Trimming removed 5 bases at V and 6 bases at J, with 17 bases between. Per the germline V gene, CDR1 is SGHVS and CDR2 is FNYEAQ. The CDR3 runs 14 residues. The CDR3 sequence is CASSRQGGTREQYF. CDR3 bases: TGTGCCAGCAGCCGACAGGGTGGGACTCGCGAGCAGTACTTC.

This chain uses TRBV19 with TRBJ1-1; no clear D gene. Per the germline V gene, CDR1 is LNHDA and CDR2 is SQIVND (reference sequence). Trimming left V 4 bases short and J 4 bases short, with 7 bases between. The CDR3 loop spans 12 amino acids. In DNA, the CDR3 is TGTGCCAGTAGTAGGGCTGCCACTGAAGCTTTCTTT. Protein product: CASSRAATEAFF. Filled out from reference TRBV19 and TRBJ1-1, the complete variable domain reads DGGITQSPKYLFRKEGQNVTLSCEQNLNHDAMYWYRQDPGQGLRLIYYSQIVNDFQKGDIAEGYSVSREKKESFPLTVTSAQKNPTAFYLCASSRAATEAFFGQGTRLTVV.

V usage is TRBV6-6 and J usage is TRBJ1-2; TRBD1 aligns across 7 bases. Germline assignment: CDR1 MNHNY and CDR2 SVGAGI (reference sequence). This CDR3 region has 13 residues. Trimming removed 4 bases from V and 2 bases from J; junction bases left unmatched: 1. CDR3 nucleotides: TGTGCCAGCAGTTTGACAGGGAACTATGGCTACACCTTC. It yields the protein CASSLTGNYGYTF.

The chain recombines TRBV7-9 with TRBJ2-7; 7 nucleotides agree with TRBD2. The CDR3 runs to 13 residues. The junction had 2 bases not matched to a gene; V was cut back by 2 bases and J by 4 bases. The V gene's germline CDR1 is SEHNR and CDR2 FQNEAQ (reference sequence). CDR3 DNA: TGTGCCAGCAGCTTACGGGGGGAATACGAGCAGTACTTC. It encodes CASSLRGEYEQYF.

The CDR3 sequence is CASSLMGRTVSGQYF. CDR3 nucleotide sequence: TGTGCCAGCAGTTTAATGGGACGCACGGTCTCGGGGCAGTACTTC. This chain uses TRBV28 with TRBJ2-7; D possibly uses TRBD1 or TRBD2 (5 bases each). The germline V gene encodes CDR1 MDHEN and CDR2 SYDVKM. Trimming removed 2 bases at V and 9 bases at J, with 20 bases between. The CDR3 loop spans 15 amino acids.